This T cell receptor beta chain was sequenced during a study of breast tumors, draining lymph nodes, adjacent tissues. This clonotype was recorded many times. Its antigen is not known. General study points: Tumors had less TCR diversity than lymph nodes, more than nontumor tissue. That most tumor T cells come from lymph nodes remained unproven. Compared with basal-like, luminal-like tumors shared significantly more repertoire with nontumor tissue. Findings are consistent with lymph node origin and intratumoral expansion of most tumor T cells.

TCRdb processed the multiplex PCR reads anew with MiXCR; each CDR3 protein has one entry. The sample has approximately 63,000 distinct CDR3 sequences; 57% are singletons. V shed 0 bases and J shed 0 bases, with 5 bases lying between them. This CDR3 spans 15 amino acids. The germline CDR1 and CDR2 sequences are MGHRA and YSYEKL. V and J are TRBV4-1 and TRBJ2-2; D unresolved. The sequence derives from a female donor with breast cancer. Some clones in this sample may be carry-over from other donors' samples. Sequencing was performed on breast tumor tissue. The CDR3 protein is CASSQEWTNTGELFF. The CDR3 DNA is TGCGCCAGCAGCCAAGAATGGACGAACACCGGGGAGCTGTTTTTT.